These T cell receptor beta chains were read from a single sample in a study of T-cell memory formation after mild COVID-19. TCRdb recomputed calls from the 5' RACE reads with MiXCR, one row per CDR3 protein. This table holds a few hundred thousand distinct CDR3 sequences, around 25% found once. Sequencing was done on a sample of PBMCs or a T cell subset sorted from them (not recorded which). The receptors shown here come from an adult woman who had mild COVID-19 (a few samples of this study predate the infection). Cell type and time point are not known. Each CDR3 is given with its conserved first and last residue. The order of the fields is D gene, J gene, V gene, CDR3 length, clone size, CDR3 protein, CDR3 DNA. The D gene is left open where the match is weak. Size tells how often a clone was seen (once, few, many) or the class of an expanded clone, and some rows leave it out.

d_gene: NA; j_gene: TRBJ1-1; v_gene: TRBV2; len: 13; abundance: NA; CDR3aa: CASREDWNTEAFF; CDR3nt: TGTGCCAGCAGGGAAGACTGGAACACTGAAGCTTTCTTT
d_gene: NA; j_gene: TRBJ2-2; v_gene: TRBV7-3; len: 16; abundance: NA; CDR3aa: CASSLYGTPNTGELFF; CDR3nt: TGTGCCAGCAGCTTGTATGGGACCCCCAACACCGGGGAGCTGTTTTTT
d_gene: TRBD1; j_gene: TRBJ2-7; v_gene: TRBV7-2; len: 13; abundance: many; CDR3aa: CASSPRQGYEQYF; CDR3nt: TGTGCCAGCAGCCCCCGACAGGGCTACGAGCAGTACTTC
d_gene: TRBD1; j_gene: TRBJ1-2; v_gene: TRBV5-1; len: 13; abundance: NA; CDR3aa: CASSLAGGYGYTF; CDR3nt: TGTGCCAGCAGCTTGGCAGGGGGCTATGGCTACACCTTC
d_gene: TRBD2; j_gene: TRBJ2-7; v_gene: TRBV24-1; len: 15; abundance: NA; CDR3aa: CATSDSTSGRYEQYF; CDR3nt: TGTGCCACCAGTGACTCCACTAGCGGGAGGTACGAGCAGTACTTC
d_gene: NA; j_gene: TRBJ1-2; v_gene: TRBV7-2; len: 12; abundance: NA; CDR3aa: CASSFRTYGYTF; CDR3nt: TGTGCCAGCAGCTTCAGGACCTATGGCTACACCTTC
d_gene: NA; j_gene: TRBJ2-2; v_gene: TRBV18; len: 15; abundance: NA; CDR3aa: CASSAEGRDTGELFF; CDR3nt: TGTGCCAGCTCCGCCGAGGGGCGCGACACCGGGGAGCTGTTTTTT
d_gene: TRBD1; j_gene: TRBJ1-4; v_gene: TRBV25-1; len: 16; abundance: few; CDR3aa: CASSSLGDSSNEKLFF; CDR3nt: TGTGCCAGCAGTTCCCTTGGGGACAGTTCTAATGAAAAACTGTTTTTT
d_gene: TRBD1; j_gene: TRBJ2-2; v_gene: TRBV6-5; len: 15; abundance: NA; CDR3aa: CASTETGGFTGELFF; CDR3nt: TGTGCCAGCACCGAAACAGGGGGCTTCACCGGGGAGCTGTTTTTT
d_gene: NA; j_gene: TRBJ2-3; v_gene: TRBV7-2; len: 14; abundance: NA; CDR3aa: CASSLTPNTDTQYF; CDR3nt: TGTGCCAGCAGCCTAACACCAAACACAGATACGCAGTATTTT
d_gene: TRBD2; j_gene: TRBJ2-7; v_gene: TRBV24-1; len: 13; abundance: NA; CDR3aa: CATSSGTSYEQYF; CDR3nt: TGTGCCACTTCGAGCGGGACCTCCTACGAGCAGTACTTC
d_gene: TRBD1; j_gene: TRBJ2-7; v_gene: TRBV20-1; len: 15; abundance: NA; CDR3aa: CSAPPGQGGMYEQYF; CDR3nt: TGCAGTGCGCCCCCCGGACAGGGGGGCATGTACGAGCAGTACTTC
d_gene: TRBD2; j_gene: TRBJ2-6; v_gene: TRBV2; len: 16; abundance: NA; CDR3aa: CATPGLAGFGANVLTF; CDR3nt: TGTGCCACCCCGGGACTAGCGGGGTTTGGGGCCAACGTCCTGACTTTC
d_gene: NA; j_gene: TRBJ1-6; v_gene: TRBV19; len: 14; abundance: NA; CDR3aa: CASSPWTDNSPLHF; CDR3nt: TGTGCCAGTAGTCCGTGGACAGATAATTCACCCCTCCACTTT
d_gene: TRBD1; j_gene: TRBJ1-6; v_gene: TRBV30; len: 14; abundance: once; CDR3aa: CAWSTGGGNSPLHF; CDR3nt: TGTGCCTGGAGTACAGGGGGCGGGAATTCACCCCTCCACTTT
d_gene: TRBD1; j_gene: TRBJ2-1; v_gene: TRBV11-2; len: 16; abundance: NA; CDR3aa: CASSSGTGAVPNEQFF; CDR3nt: TGTGCCAGCAGCTCCGGGACAGGGGCGGTCCCCAATGAGCAGTTCTTC
d_gene: TRBD2; j_gene: TRBJ2-7; v_gene: TRBV12-3/TRBV12-4; len: 14; abundance: NA; CDR3aa: CATSSGGGPTKQYF; CDR3nt: TGTGCCACTTCTAGCGGGGGCGGTCCTACGAAGCAGTACTTC
d_gene: TRBD2; j_gene: TRBJ2-1; v_gene: TRBV7-6; len: 17; abundance: few; CDR3aa: CASSLALAGGINNEQFF; CDR3nt: TGTGCCAGCAGCTTAGCCCTAGCGGGGGGGATTAACAATGAGCAGTTCTTC
d_gene: NA; j_gene: TRBJ1-6; v_gene: TRBV7-9; len: 15; abundance: few; CDR3aa: CASSPTAGSNSPLHF; CDR3nt: TGTGCCAGCAGCCCCACCGCTGGAAGTAATTCACCCCTCCACTTT
d_gene: TRBD2; j_gene: TRBJ2-3; v_gene: TRBV7-6; len: 18; abundance: NA; CDR3aa: CASSPAGTSVFPTDTQYF; CDR3nt: TGTGCCAGCAGCCCTGCCGGGACTAGTGTGTTCCCTACAGATACGCAGTATTTT
d_gene: TRBD1; j_gene: TRBJ2-7; v_gene: TRBV7-9; len: 14; abundance: few; CDR3aa: CASSARQGESEQYF; CDR3nt: TGTGCCAGCAGCGCCCGACAGGGGGAGAGCGAGCAGTACTTC
d_gene: NA; j_gene: TRBJ2-1; v_gene: TRBV5-1; len: 15; abundance: NA; CDR3aa: CASSLWAGEYNEQFF; CDR3nt: TGCGCCAGCAGCTTGTGGGCAGGGGAATACAATGAGCAGTTCTTC
d_gene: NA; j_gene: TRBJ2-5; v_gene: TRBV6-2/TRBV6-3; len: 16; abundance: NA; CDR3aa: CASIPNLVGFEETQYF; CDR3nt: TGTGCCAGCATCCCCAACCTGGTAGGGTTTGAAGAGACCCAGTACTTC
d_gene: TRBD1; j_gene: TRBJ1-3; v_gene: TRBV7-8; len: 16; abundance: NA; CDR3aa: CASSGQGVGSGNTIYF; CDR3nt: TGTGCCAGCAGCGGACAGGGAGTAGGCTCTGGAAACACCATATATTTT
d_gene: TRBD2; j_gene: TRBJ2-1; v_gene: TRBV3-1; len: 15; abundance: few; CDR3aa: CASRGGLATYNEQFF; CDR3nt: TGTGCCAGCAGGGGTGGACTAGCGACCTACAATGAGCAGTTCTTC
d_gene: TRBD1; j_gene: TRBJ1-2; v_gene: TRBV6-4; len: 13; abundance: NA; CDR3aa: CASSPQGESGYTF; CDR3nt: TGTGCCAGCAGTCCTCAGGGGGAGAGTGGCTACACCTTC
d_gene: NA; j_gene: TRBJ2-6; v_gene: TRBV12-3/TRBV12-4; len: 16; abundance: few; CDR3aa: CASTPGPGNGANVLTF; CDR3nt: TGTGCCAGCACACCGGGGCCGGGGAATGGGGCCAACGTCCTGACTTTC
d_gene: NA; j_gene: TRBJ2-7; v_gene: TRBV3-1; len: 13; abundance: NA; CDR3aa: CASSHRDPYEQYF; CDR3nt: TGTGCCAGCAGTCACAGGGACCCCTACGAGCAGTACTTC
d_gene: NA; j_gene: TRBJ2-1; v_gene: TRBV24-1; len: 16; abundance: NA; CDR3aa: CATSSQGPGSYNEQFF; CDR3nt: TGTGCCACCAGTTCCCAGGGACCGGGCTCCTACAATGAGCAGTTCTTC
d_gene: NA; j_gene: TRBJ2-7; v_gene: TRBV27; len: 13; abundance: NA; CDR3aa: CASSSGPPGEQYF; CDR3nt: TGTGCCAGCAGTTCAGGCCCCCCGGGCGAGCAGTACTTC
d_gene: TRBD1; j_gene: TRBJ2-7; v_gene: TRBV18; len: 14; abundance: NA; CDR3aa: CASSHGTGESEQYF; CDR3nt: TGTGCCAGCTCACACGGGACAGGTGAATCAGAGCAGTACTTC
d_gene: NA; j_gene: TRBJ2-1; v_gene: TRBV5-1; len: 11; abundance: NA; CDR3aa: CASSLGGPQFF; CDR3nt: TGCGCCAGCAGCTTGGGGGGGCCCCAGTTCTTC
d_gene: TRBD2; j_gene: TRBJ2-1; v_gene: TRBV12-3/TRBV12-4; len: 14; abundance: few; CDR3aa: CASSATTSGDSRVF; CDR3nt: TGTGCCAGCAGTGCCACGACTAGCGGGGACAGTCGGGTCTTC
d_gene: NA; j_gene: TRBJ2-7; v_gene: TRBV19; len: 14; abundance: NA; CDR3aa: CASSTQISSYEQYF; CDR3nt: TGTGCCAGTAGCACCCAGATAAGTTCCTACGAGCAGTACTTC
d_gene: TRBD2; j_gene: TRBJ2-1; v_gene: TRBV6-5; len: 15; abundance: few; CDR3aa: CASRRPGTKADEQFF; CDR3nt: TGTGCCAGCAGGCGGCCCGGGACTAAGGCCGATGAGCAGTTCTTC
d_gene: TRBD2; j_gene: TRBJ2-7; v_gene: TRBV29-1; len: 13; abundance: few; CDR3aa: CSVSAGGPNEQYF; CDR3nt: TGCAGCGTTTCGGCGGGAGGGCCTAACGAGCAGTACTTC
d_gene: NA; j_gene: TRBJ2-1; v_gene: TRBV20-1; len: 17; abundance: few; CDR3aa: CSASGLIRGSSGNEQFF; CDR3nt: TGCAGTGCTAGCGGATTGATAAGGGGATCATCAGGGAATGAGCAGTTCTTC
d_gene: NA; j_gene: TRBJ2-7; v_gene: TRBV12-3/TRBV12-4; len: 13; abundance: NA; CDR3aa: CASHRDSTYEQYF; CDR3nt: TGTGCCAGCCACCGGGACTCCACCTACGAGCAGTACTTC
d_gene: NA; j_gene: TRBJ2-7; v_gene: TRBV4-1; len: 14; abundance: NA; CDR3aa: CASSQVDGVYEQYF; CDR3nt: TGCGCCAGCAGCCAAGTGGACGGTGTCTACGAGCAGTACTTC
d_gene: NA; j_gene: TRBJ1-3; v_gene: TRBV2; len: 15; abundance: NA; CDR3aa: CASSLFRGYGNTIYF; CDR3nt: TGTGCCAGCAGTTTATTCCGGGGGTATGGAAACACCATATATTTT
d_gene: NA; j_gene: TRBJ2-2; v_gene: TRBV7-8; len: 13; abundance: NA; CDR3aa: CASRPPGNGELFF; CDR3nt: TGTGCCAGCAGACCTCCGGGAAACGGGGAGCTGTTTTTT
d_gene: NA; j_gene: TRBJ2-5; v_gene: TRBV5-6; len: 15; abundance: few; CDR3aa: CASSLAGLLKETQYF; CDR3nt: TGTGCCAGCAGCTTGGCGGGACTGTTAAAAGAGACCCAGTACTTC
d_gene: TRBD1; j_gene: TRBJ1-2; v_gene: TRBV27; len: 15; abundance: NA; CDR3aa: CASSFRTGGNYGYTF; CDR3nt: TGTGCCAGCAGTTTTCGAACAGGGGGGAACTATGGCTACACCTTC
d_gene: NA; j_gene: TRBJ2-6; v_gene: TRBV6-5; len: 14; abundance: NA; CDR3aa: CASRLVSGANVLTF; CDR3nt: TGTGCCAGCCGACTAGTATCGGGGGCCAACGTCCTGACTTTC
d_gene: TRBD1; j_gene: TRBJ1-1; v_gene: TRBV4-1; len: 15; abundance: NA; CDR3aa: CASSQGTGGVTEAFF; CDR3nt: TGCGCCAGCAGCCAGGGAACAGGGGGGGTCACTGAAGCTTTCTTT
d_gene: NA; j_gene: TRBJ2-1; v_gene: TRBV12-3/TRBV12-4; len: 11; abundance: few; CDR3aa: CASSSFNEQFF; CDR3nt: TGTGCCAGCAGTTCATTCAATGAGCAGTTCTTC
d_gene: NA; j_gene: TRBJ2-2; v_gene: TRBV19; len: 16; abundance: NA; CDR3aa: CASSVIGSEDTGELFF; CDR3nt: TGTGCCAGTAGTGTCATCGGCAGCGAGGACACCGGGGAGCTGTTTTTT
d_gene: TRBD1; j_gene: TRBJ1-1; v_gene: TRBV7-6; len: 14; abundance: few; CDR3aa: CASTRDRMYAEAFF; CDR3nt: TGTGCCAGTACCCGGGACAGGATGTACGCTGAAGCTTTCTTT
d_gene: NA; j_gene: TRBJ1-3; v_gene: TRBV6-6; len: 14; abundance: few; CDR3aa: CASSYTDWGNTIYF; CDR3nt: TGTGCCAGCAGTTATACCGACTGGGGAAACACCATATATTTT
d_gene: TRBD2; j_gene: TRBJ2-7; v_gene: TRBV12-3/TRBV12-4; len: 18; abundance: NA; CDR3aa: CASSFDALELADAYEQYF; CDR3nt: TGTGCCAGCAGTTTCGACGCGCTGGAACTAGCGGATGCCTACGAGCAGTACTTC
d_gene: NA; j_gene: TRBJ2-7; v_gene: TRBV27; len: 15; abundance: NA; CDR3aa: CASSLNGGGAYEQYF; CDR3nt: TGTGCCAGCAGTTTAAACGGAGGGGGTGCCTACGAGCAGTACTTC
d_gene: NA; j_gene: TRBJ2-1; v_gene: TRBV12-3/TRBV12-4; len: 13; abundance: NA; CDR3aa: CASSFLLNNEQFF; CDR3nt: TGTGCCAGCAGTTTTTTGCTAAACAATGAGCAGTTCTTC
d_gene: NA; j_gene: TRBJ2-1; v_gene: TRBV5-1; len: 13; abundance: NA; CDR3aa: CASSATDSNEQFF; CDR3nt: TGCGCCAGCAGCGCAACAGACAGCAATGAGCAGTTCTTC
d_gene: TRBD1; j_gene: TRBJ2-7; v_gene: TRBV6-2/TRBV6-3; len: 14; abundance: NA; CDR3aa: CATDAGTVPREQYF; CDR3nt: TGTGCCACCGATGCCGGGACAGTTCCAAGGGAGCAGTACTTC